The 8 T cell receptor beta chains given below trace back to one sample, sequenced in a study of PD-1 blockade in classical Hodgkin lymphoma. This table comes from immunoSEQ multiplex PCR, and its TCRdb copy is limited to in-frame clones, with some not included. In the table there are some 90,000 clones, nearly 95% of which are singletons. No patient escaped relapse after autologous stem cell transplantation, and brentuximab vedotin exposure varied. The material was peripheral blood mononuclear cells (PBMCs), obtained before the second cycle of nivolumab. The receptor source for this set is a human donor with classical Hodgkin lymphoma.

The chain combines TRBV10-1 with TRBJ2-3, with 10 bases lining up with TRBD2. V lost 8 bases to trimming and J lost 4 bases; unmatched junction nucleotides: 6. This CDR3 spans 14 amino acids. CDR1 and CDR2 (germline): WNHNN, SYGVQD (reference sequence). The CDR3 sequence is CASALAGVSDTQYF. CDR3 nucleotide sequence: TGCGCCAGCGCCCTAGCGGGAGTTTCAGATACGCAGTATTTT.

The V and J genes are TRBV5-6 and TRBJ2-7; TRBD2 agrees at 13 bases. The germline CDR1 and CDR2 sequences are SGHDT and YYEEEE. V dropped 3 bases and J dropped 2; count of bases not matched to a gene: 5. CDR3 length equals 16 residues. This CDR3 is CASSSMGLAGTYEQYF. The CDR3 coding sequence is TGTGCCAGCAGCTCCATGGGACTAGCGGGAACCTACGAGCAGTACTTC.

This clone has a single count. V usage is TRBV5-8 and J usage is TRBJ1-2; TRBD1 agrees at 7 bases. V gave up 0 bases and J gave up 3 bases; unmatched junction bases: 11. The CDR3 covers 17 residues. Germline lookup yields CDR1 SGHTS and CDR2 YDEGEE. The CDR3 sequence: CASSLGTGTVRYYGYTF. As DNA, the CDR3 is TGTGCCAGCAGCTTGGGTACAGGGACAGTTCGTTACTATGGCTACACCTTC.

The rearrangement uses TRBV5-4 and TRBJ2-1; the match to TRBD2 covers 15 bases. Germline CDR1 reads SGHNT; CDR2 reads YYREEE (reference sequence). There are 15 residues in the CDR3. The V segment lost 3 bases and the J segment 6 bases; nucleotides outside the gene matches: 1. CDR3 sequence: CASSWTSGRVNEQFF. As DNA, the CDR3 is TGTGCCAGCAGCTGGACTAGCGGGAGGGTCAATGAGCAGTTCTTC.

The CDR3 DNA is TGTGCCAGCAGCCTGGGCGGGAGCCCAGATACGCAGTATTTT. Translating gives CASSLGGSPDTQYF. The chain is built from TRBV5-6 and TRBJ2-3; 7 bases match TRBD2. Germline trimming cut 4 bases from V and 4 bases from J; bases unmatched to any gene: 6. Germline loops: CDR1 SGHDT, CDR2 YYEEEE. This CDR3 has 14 amino acids.

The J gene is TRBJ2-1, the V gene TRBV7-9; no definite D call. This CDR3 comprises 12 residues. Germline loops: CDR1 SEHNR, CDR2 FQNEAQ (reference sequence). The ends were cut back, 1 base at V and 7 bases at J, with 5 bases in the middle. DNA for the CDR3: TGTGCCAGCAGCTTAGGAGCTAATGAGCAGTTCTTC. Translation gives CASSLGANEQFF.

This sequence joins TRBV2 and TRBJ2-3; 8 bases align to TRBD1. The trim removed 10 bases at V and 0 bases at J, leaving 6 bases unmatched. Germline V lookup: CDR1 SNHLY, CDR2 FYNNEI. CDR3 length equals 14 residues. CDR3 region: CATSRGLSTDTQYF. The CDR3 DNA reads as TGTGCCACCTCCAGGGGGCTGAGCACAGATACGCAGTATTTT.

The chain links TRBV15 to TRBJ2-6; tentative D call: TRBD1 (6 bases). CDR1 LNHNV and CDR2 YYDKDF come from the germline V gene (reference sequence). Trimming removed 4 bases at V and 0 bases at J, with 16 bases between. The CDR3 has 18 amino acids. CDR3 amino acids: CATSKSGTMGSGANVLTF. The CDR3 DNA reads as TGTGCCACCAGCAAATCGGGGACAATGGGCTCTGGGGCCAACGTCCTGACTTTC.